This is a list of T cell receptor beta chains from one sample in a study of blood T cell repertoires in COVID-19. Profiled with immunoSEQ multiplex PCR; TCRdb holds only in-frame clones, not every one. Of approximately 97,000 clones in the sample, 80% to 95% are singletons; the top ten hold roughly 1.9%. Sequencing was carried out using peripheral blood. Receptors originate from a woman in her 50s with COVID-19, enrolled during active disease. CDR3s include the opening cysteine and the closing phenylalanine or tryptophan. Fields, in order: V gene, CDR3 protein.

>TRBV23-1
CASSQSWPPNSPLHF
>TRBV19
CASSYTGQETQYF
>TRBV2
CASRDSNTEAFF
>TRBV4-1
CASSQGSQGDQPQHF
>TRBV27
CANPHAGGEVTEAFF
>TRBV7-2
CASSMGGRNTEAFF
>TRBV6-5
CASSYTSGGDRAFF
>TRBV7-9
CASSFGQGDNSPLHF
>TRBV2
CASRTGEGYGYTF
>TRBV7-9
CAGRGSSYNSPLHF
>TRBV7-9
CASSPASRSSYEQYF
>TRBV6-1
CASSGGTSGGELDTQYF
>TRBV5-6
CASSPRGPPDIQYF
>TRBV4-2
CASSQATMNTEAFF
>TRBV5-1
CASAQGATNEKLFF